This TCR beta chain was recovered during a study of blood T cell repertoires in COVID-19. Across the whole study: Sites across the United States, Italy and Spain contributed samples from acute and convalescent COVID-19.

CDR3 size: 16 residues. V was trimmed by 3 bases and J by 7 bases, leaving 22 bases between them. Per germline, CDR1 SGDLS and CDR2 YYNGEE. Using immunoSEQ multiplex PCR, the repertoire was profiled, and TCRdb retains in-frame clones only, with some absent. Among around 170,000 clones listed, 80% were seen once. Sequencing was carried out using peripheral blood. This chain links TRBV9 with TRBJ1-1; D might be TRBD1 (6 bases). The origin of this receptor is a man aged 65 to 79 with active or convalescent COVID-19. The CDR3 sequence: CASSAGGAQGLSEAFF. The CDR3 DNA reads as TGTGCCAGCAGCGCGGGAGGGGCTCAGGGGCTGAGTGAAGCTTTCTTT.